Listed below are T cell receptor beta chains from one sample, sequenced in a study of T-cell reconstitution after alpha-beta-depleted transplantation in children. TCRdb called the PCR reads again in MiXCR, with one record for every CDR3 protein. The sample records around 450,000 distinct CDR3 sequences, 43% being singletons. Sample: PBMCs, taken before TCRalphabeta/CD19-depleted stem cell transplant. These receptors were obtained from a girl aged 2 to 9 with aplastic anemia, due to receive a stem cell transplant. Each CDR3 is given with its conserved first and last residue. Clone size is shown for a subset of rows, as once, few, many or a class of expanded clone.

TRBV20-1	-	15	CSASRYRLSNQPQHF
TRBV28	-	16	CASSFQGNVWENIQYF
TRBV4-2	-	15	CASSQDRGGREPQHF
TRBV20-1	-	13	CSATPRQLYEQYF
TRBV18	few	15	CASSPEGGFGNTIYF
TRBV12-3/TRBV12-4	many	14	CASSFWRDYNEQFF
TRBV7-2	-	15	CASSLLAIVTDTQYF
TRBV12-3/TRBV12-4	-	14	CASSLGYLQETQYF
TRBV29-1	-	16	CSVEIYRGRYTGELFF
TRBV20-1	-	16	CSARTSGGPSYNEQFF
TRBV5-6	-	12	CPSSLGVSPQHF
TRBV6-5	-	15	CASRLDRVPTDTQYF
TRBV7-2	once	16	CASSLSRTGDTDTQYF
TRBV20-1	few	15	CSARGGASGLYEQYF
TRBV20-1	many	13	CSADRDPDYEQYF
TRBV20-1	few	15	CSARDLGASNQPQHF
TRBV4-2	many	14	CASSQDEQVTEAFF